This is a list of T cell receptor beta chains from one sample in a study of control samples from healthy donors and cancer patients. Sequencing was performed with immunoSEQ multiplex PCR; in TCRdb, only in-frame clones are kept and a portion is missing. The sample carries some 120,000 clones, 80% to 95% recorded once. The sequenced sample was blood. The source is a man aged 18 to 30 in good health. Each CDR3 is given with its conserved first and last residue. Each record gives: J gene, clone size, V gene, D gene, CDR3 DNA, CDR3 protein. The D gene is left open where the match is weak. The size of a clone is reported for some rows only, either as once, few or many, or as a class for expanded clones.

>TRBJ2-3|NA|TRBV25-1|TRBD2
TGTGCCAGCAGCTCCGGGACTAGCGGGGTCACAGATACGCAGTATTTT
CASSSGTSGVTDTQYF
>TRBJ2-1|NA|TRBV5-1|TRBD2
TGCGCCAGCAGCGCCGGAGCGGGAGGTCACAATGAGCAGTTCTTC
CASSAGAGGHNEQFF
>TRBJ1-6|NA|TRBV7-9|NA
TGTGCCAGCAGCTTAGCCACAAACAATTCACCCCTCCACTTT
CASSLATNNSPLHF
>TRBJ1-2|NA|TRBV21-1|NA
TGTGCCAGCAGCACCTCACCCGGACGGGGGTTCCGTGGCTACACCTTC
CASSTSPGRGFRGYTF
>TRBJ1-2|NA|TRBV18|TRBD1
TGTGCCAGCTCACCACCGCGGGCAGGGGGAATCGGATATGGCTACACCTTC
CASSPPRAGGIGYGYTF
>TRBJ2-2|NA|TRBV19|TRBD2
TGTGCCAGTAGTGTACTAGCGGGATCAATCCCAAACACCGGGGAGCTGTTTTTT
CASSVLAGSIPNTGELFF
>TRBJ1-5|few|TRBV28|TRBD1
TGTGCCAGCAGTTTATTCATCTCATCAACAGGGGGCGTAAGCAATCAGCCCCAGCATTTT
CASSLFISSTGGVSNQPQHF
>TRBJ1-3|NA|TRBV4-1|NA
TGCGCCAGCAGCCAAGGAATCGGGCCTGGAAACACCATATATTTT
CASSQGIGPGNTIYF
>TRBJ2-1|NA|TRBV20-1|NA
TGCAGTGCTAGTCGGGGGGCCGACAATGAGCAGTTCTTC
CSASRGADNEQFF
>TRBJ1-5|NA|TRBV7-8|NA
TGTGCCAGCAGCCTCTTCAATCAGCCCCAGCATTTT
CASSLFNQPQHF
>TRBJ2-1|NA|TRBV24-1|TRBD2
TGTGCCACCAGTGACCCAGGGACTAGCGGGAGCTACAATGAGCAGTTCTTC
CATSDPGTSGSYNEQFF
>TRBJ1-2|once|TRBV6-5|TRBD1
TGTGCCAGCAGCCCCCTCGGGACAGGGGGCGGCTACACCTTC
CASSPLGTGGGYTF
>TRBJ2-1|NA|TRBV10-3|TRBD2
TGTGCCATCAGTGTTAGGGCTAGCGGGAGGGCCTCCTACAATGAGCAGTTCTTC
CAISVRASGRASYNEQFF
>TRBJ1-2|NA|TRBV24-1|NA
TGTGCCACCAGTGCGGCGGACGACTATGGCTACACCTTC
CATSAADDYGYTF
>TRBJ1-6|NA|TRBV5-6|NA
TGTGCCAGCAGCTTCAAGGGGACGAGCTCCTATAATTCACCCCTCCACTTT
CASSFKGTSSYNSPLHF
>TRBJ2-3|NA|TRBV7-3|NA
TGTGCCAGCAGCTTAAACTCGGCGGGCACAGATACGCAGTATTTT
CASSLNSAGTDTQYF
>TRBJ2-1|NA|TRBV4-3|TRBD2
TGCGCCAGCAGCCCAAGCGGGAACTCCTACAATGAGCAGTTCTTC
CASSPSGNSYNEQFF
>TRBJ1-2|NA|TRBV6-1|NA
TGTGCCAGCAGTGAAAGTAAAGGACGGGGAAATTATGGCTACACCTTC
CASSESKGRGNYGYTF
>TRBJ1-2|NA|TRBV6-5|NA
TGTGCCAGCACCAAACAGGGTCATGGCTACACCTTC
CASTKQGHGYTF
>TRBJ2-2|NA|TRBV11-2|TRBD2
TGTGCCAGCAGCTTAGAAGCTAGCGGGGCGAACACCGGGGAGCTGTTTTTT
CASSLEASGANTGELFF
>TRBJ1-1|NA|TRBV27|TRBD1
TGTGCCAGCAGCCCAGGGGGCGGTTTCACTGAAGCTTTCTTT
CASSPGGGFTEAFF
>TRBJ2-1|NA|TRBV27|NA
TGTGCCAGCAGTTTGGGTGAGAGCTACTACAATGAGCAGTTCTTC
CASSLGESYYNEQFF
>TRBJ2-7|NA|TRBV23-1|NA
TGCGCCAGCACTCCAACTTCGGCAGGGCACTACGAGCAGTACTTC
CASTPTSAGHYEQYF